One sample yielded the 23 T cell receptor beta chains listed below, sequenced in a study of radiotherapy plus CTLA-4 blockade in lung cancer. Profiling relied on immunoSEQ multiplex PCR, and the TCRdb table lists in-frame clones only, not all of them. This repertoire shows about 110,000 clones, 70% to 85% found once; its top ten account for 3% to 4%. Sample: peripheral blood, taken from a patient treated with radiotherapy plus ipilimumab. Source of these receptors: a human donor with non-small cell lung cancer that progressed on radiotherapy plus ipilimumab. Some clones in this sample may be carry-over from other donors' samples.

The CDR3 coding sequence is TGTGCCAGCAGTGAAGGGGCCCCCGGGACCCAGTACTTC. Translating it yields CASSEGAPGTQYF. V and J are TRBV25-1 and TRBJ2-5; D possibly corresponds to TRBD1 (5 bases). V lost 2 bases and J lost 7, with 11 bases in between. Germline CDR1 MGHDK, CDR2 SYGVNS. The CDR3 covers 13 residues.

The V and J genes are TRBV25-1 and TRBJ1-1; D gene uncertain. The germline V and J ends were trimmed by 6 bases and 8 bases, with 16 bases remaining between them. The CDR3 totals 13 residues. Germline V gives CDR1 MGHDK, CDR2 SYGVNS. The CDR3 reads CASRTFGVSEAFF. The CDR3 nucleotides read TGTGCCAGCAGAACGTTCGGGGTATCCGAAGCTTTCTTT.

As regards this clone: In the same sample, other DNA sequences code for this CDR3. The chain joins TRBV5-1 to TRBJ1-1; TRBD1 might be the D (5 bases). Germline V gives CDR1 SGHRS, CDR2 YFSETQ. CDR3 length: 14 residues. The germline V and J ends were trimmed by 1 base and 2 bases, with 9 bases remaining between them. The CDR3 sequence: CASSLQGSNTEAFF. The CDR3, as DNA: TGCGCCAGCAGCTTGCAGGGTTCCAACACTGAAGCTTTCTTT.

Remarks on this clone: Other nucleotide sequences from this sample produce the same CDR3. The chain links TRBV2 to TRBJ2-2; 9 bases agree with TRBD2. Trimming removed 8 bases from V and 0 bases from J; junction bases left unmatched: 7. Germline assignment: CDR1 SNHLY and CDR2 FYNNEI. CDR3 length equals 16 residues. The CDR3 spells CASEKGLATNTGELFF. For the CDR3, the DNA is TGTGCCAGCGAGAAAGGACTAGCGACGAACACCGGGGAGCTGTTTTTT.

This chain joins TRBV5-8 and TRBJ1-6; D remains ambiguous. Germline V lookup: CDR1 SGHTS, CDR2 YDEGEE. V was pared by 0 bases and J by 6 bases, with 19 bases between. This CDR3 has 18 residues. CDR3 nucleotide sequence: TGTGCCAGCAGCTTGGGAACAAATCCAGGTCCCCTTAATTCACCCCTCCACTTT. Encoded protein: CASSLGTNPGPLNSPLHF.

The rearrangement links TRBV5-5 to TRBJ2-7; 12 nucleotides line up with TRBD2. The germline CDR1 and CDR2 sequences are SGHKS and YYEKEE (reference sequence). This CDR3 is built from 17 residues. V was clipped by 3 bases and J by 0 bases; unmatched bases: 7. CDR3 DNA: TGTGCCAGCAGCTCCCTAGCGGGGGGGACCCGCTCCTACGAGCAGTACTTC. This gives the protein CASSSLAGGTRSYEQYF.

This chain connects TRBV19 to TRBJ1-5; 7 nucleotides line up with TRBD1. The V gene's germline CDR1 is LNHDA and CDR2 SQIVND (reference sequence). V lost 3 bases to trimming and J lost 6 bases; unmatched junction nucleotides: 11. The CDR3 sequence is 16 residues long. CDR3 sequence: CASSISHRGQSQPQHF. The CDR3 bases are TGTGCCAGTAGTATCTCCCACAGGGGACAAAGTCAGCCCCAGCATTTT.

The V call is TRBV12-5, the J call TRBJ2-2; TRBD2 matches 10 bases. V trimming: 3 bases; J trimming: 4 bases; junction bases outside the gene matches: 5. This CDR3 is 16 amino acids long. CDR1 and CDR2 (germline): LGHNT, FRNRAP. CDR3 amino acids: CASGLQSGGGTGELFF. The CDR3 bases are TGTGCTAGTGGTTTACAAAGCGGGGGGGGCACCGGGGAGCTGTTTTTT.

The chain is built from TRBV6-6 and TRBJ1-1; unclear D gene. This CDR3 has 12 residues. Looked up from germline, CDR1 is MNHNY and CDR2 is SVGAGI (reference sequence). Trimming took off 0 bases at V and 5 bases at J, with 4 bases between the two ends. The CDR3 loop reads CASSYSSTEAFF. For the CDR3, the DNA is TGTGCCAGCAGTTACTCGAGTACTGAAGCTTTCTTT.

The chain has TRBV5-6 and TRBJ2-3; perhaps TRBD1 as D (6 bases). Between the trimmed V and J ends, which lost 8 bases and 0 bases, there was a span of 10 bases. The CDR3 sequence is 13 residues long. Per germline, CDR1 SGHDT and CDR2 YYEEEE. The CDR3 here is CASSQGSTDTQYF. CDR3 DNA: TGTGCCAGTTCACAGGGAAGCACAGATACGCAGTATTTT.

The J gene is TRBJ1-5, the V gene TRBV19, with no clear D. V was trimmed by 5 bases and J by 0 bases, leaving 8 bases between them. Germline V gene data show CDR1 as LNHDA and CDR2 as SQIVND (reference sequence). This CDR3 spans 14 amino acids. Written as DNA, the CDR3 is TGTGCCAGTAGTGGGCTGGGTAGCAATCAGCCCCAGCATTTT. Translated: CASSGLGSNQPQHF.

The genes are TRBV18 and TRBJ2-3; a possible D gene is TRBD2 (6 bases). With 1 base removed from V and 0 bases from J, the gap between germline ends came to 14 bases. Germline CDR1 reads KGHSH; CDR2 reads LQKENI. The CDR3 contains 17 residues. CDR3 sequence reads: CASSPRTRGTSTDTQYF. Here the CDR3 DNA reads TGTGCCAGCTCACCACGTACCCGGGGGACTAGCACAGATACGCAGTATTTT.

The rearrangement uses TRBV5-4 and TRBJ1-4; no reliable D call. Trimming stripped 1 base from V and 6 bases from J, with 10 bases between. From germline, CDR1 is SGHNT and CDR2 YYREEE (reference sequence). This CDR3 comprises 14 residues. CDR3: CASSLKGGYEKLFF. CDR3 coding DNA: TGTGCCAGCAGCTTGAAGGGAGGTTATGAAAAACTGTTTTTT.

The chain carries TRBV15 and TRBJ1-3; no definite D call. V lost 0 bases, J lost 2 bases, and 5 bases lay in between. This CDR3 contains 14 residues. Per the germline V gene, CDR1 is LNHNV and CDR2 is YYDKDF (reference sequence). The DNA of the CDR3 is TGTGCCACCAGCAGAGACTCGGCTGGAAACACCATATATTTT. Amino acids: CATSRDSAGNTIYF.

The J gene is TRBJ1-2, the V gene TRBV6-1; D remains ambiguous. Deletions cut 8 bases from V and 5 bases from J, with 12 bases between. The germline gives CDR1 MNHNS, CDR2 SASEGT. This CDR3 has 12 residues. CDR3 DNA: TGTGCCAGCGGCCGACCATCTTATGGCTACACCTTC. Translating gives CASGRPSYGYTF.

This chain uses TRBV5-1 with TRBJ2-3; 7 nucleotides line up with TRBD2. Trimming at V came to 0 bases and at J to 6 bases, leaving 1 base not matched to a gene. From germline, CDR1 is SGHRS and CDR2 YFSETQ. This CDR3 is 13 amino acids long. CDR3 bases: TGCGCCAGCAGCTTGGCCGGGGGGGATACGCAGTATTTT. Translated: CASSLAGGDTQYF.

The count of this clone is one. The CDR3 nucleotides are TGTGCCAGCACCCGTCAGCTAACCCCGGGCAATGAGCAGTTCTTC. Translating gives CASTRQLTPGNEQFF. The chain combines TRBV9 with TRBJ2-1; D uncertain. V lost 6 bases to trimming and J lost 6 bases, with 19 bases between them. The CDR3 consists of 15 residues. Germline CDR1 is SGDLS and CDR2 is YYNGEE.

The J gene is TRBJ1-2, the V gene TRBV7-6; 11 nucleotides line up with TRBD1. The CDR3 covers 16 residues. V dropped 3 bases and J dropped 5; count of bases not matched to a gene: 8. From germline, CDR1 is SGHVS and CDR2 FNYEAQ. The CDR3 coding sequence is TGTGCCAGCAGCTTGGATGGTGGACAGGGGGCATATGGCTACACCTTC. Translation gives CASSLDGGQGAYGYTF.

The chain is built from TRBV4-3 and TRBJ2-5; D perhaps matches TRBD2 (5 bases). V lost 1 base and J 5 bases, leaving 14 bases between the germline ends. Germline V CDR1 and CDR2: LGHNA, YSLEER. The CDR3 extends over 15 amino acids. CDR3 sequence reads: CASSQVVGVGETQYF. CDR3 sequence (DNA): TGCGCCAGCAGCCAAGTTGTGGGAGTGGGGGAGACCCAGTACTTC.

This clone turned up a few times. This sequence joins TRBV7-2 and TRBJ2-7; 12 bases agree with TRBD2. J was trimmed by 7 bases and V by 6 bases; bases with no gene match: 7. The CDR3 consists of 14 residues. The V gene's germline CDR1 is SGHTA and CDR2 FQGNSA. CDR3 in DNA: TGTGCCAGCAGACGGACTAGCGGGGCTTGGGAGCAGTACTTC. It codes for CASRRTSGAWEQYF.

The gene calls are TRBV5-1 and TRBJ2-3, with 8 bases lining up with TRBD1. Germline CDR1 and CDR2: SGHRS and YFSETQ. V trimming: 4 bases; J trimming: 5 bases; junction bases outside the gene matches: 6. This CDR3 is built from 14 residues. CDR3 loop: CASSGGQEGDTQYF. As DNA, the CDR3 is TGCGCCAGCAGCGGGGGACAGGAGGGAGATACGCAGTATTTT. Combining the CDR3 with reference TRBV5-1 and TRBJ2-3 gives the whole variable domain KAGVTQTPRYLIKTRGQQVTLSCSPISGHRSVSWYQQTPGQGLQFLFEYFSETQRNKGNFPGRFSGRQFSNSRSEMNVSTLELGDSALYLCASSGGQEGDTQYFGPGTRLTVL.

This chain joins TRBV9 and TRBJ2-1; 7 nucleotides align to TRBD2. CDR3 length: 17 residues. V lost 0 bases to trimming and J lost 5 bases; unmatched junction nucleotides: 11. Looked up from germline, CDR1 is SGDLS and CDR2 is YYNGEE. CDR3 nucleotide sequence: TGTGCCAGCAGCGTAGGACAAGTAGCGGGTTATAACAATGAGCAGTTCTTC. It encodes CASSVGQVAGYNNEQFF.

The rearrangement uses TRBV19 and TRBJ2-7; D call uncertain. V was clipped by 4 bases and J by 2 bases, with 9 bases between them. The CDR3 contains 13 residues. The germline V gene encodes CDR1 LNHDA and CDR2 SQIVND (reference sequence). This chain's CDR3 is CASSNGLAYEQYF. The CDR3 nucleotides are TGTGCCAGTAGTAACGGGCTTGCCTACGAGCAGTACTTC.